One T cell receptor beta chain is described in this entry. Its matching antigen is unknown. This sample is part of a study of shared clonotypes between healthy human individuals. The wider study: Three CD4 naive, three CD4 memory, two CD8 naive and one CD8 memory plate were used per donor.

Study results and caveats: When naive CD4 clonotypes were compared across a few donors, around 5% were shared.

Under the authors' procedure: For the immunoSEQ data, sequences were junction-only without quality scores, so filtering differed. Clones were sequenced by immunoSEQ multiplex PCR, and TCRdb holds only the in-frame ones, with some missing. V, J and clone size are taken as reported in that table, and D and trimming were inferred from the DNA itself. The table lists approximately 720,000 clones, roughly nine tenths of them singletons, with 24% in the top ten. Naive CD8 cells comprised CD45RO-negative, CCR7-positively selected cells, excluding terminally differentiated effector memory CD45RA+ cells. Donors comprised only Caucasian adults living in Nashville, Tennessee. The CDR3 runs to 13 residues. Losses at the gene ends were 6 bases for V and 3 bases for J; bases not matched to a gene: 3. The V gene's germline CDR1 is MDHEN and CDR2 SYDVKM.

Sequenced material: naive CD8+ T cells sorted from blood. The chain links TRBV28 to TRBJ2-5; TRBD1 matches at 8 bases. This TCR was sampled from a man under 40 in good health. The CDR3: CASRDRAEETQYF. DNA of the CDR3: TGTGCCAGCAGGGACAGGGCCGAAGAGACCCAGTACTTC. The full variable domain, rest sourced from reference TRBV28 and TRBJ2-5, is DVKVTQSSRYLVKRTGEKVFLECVQDMDHENMFWYRQDPGLGLRLIYFSYDVKMKEKGDIPEGYSVSREKKERFSLILESASTNQTSMYLCASRDRAEETQYFGPGTRLLVL.